A selection of T cell receptor beta chains follows, all from one sample in a study of shared clonotypes between healthy human individuals. Only in-frame clones appear in the TCRdb table, and some are missing; sequencing was by immunoSEQ multiplex PCR. The repertoire holds over 2 million clones, with 85% to 95% as singletons. Source material: naive CD4+ T cells sorted from blood. The receptor set was obtained from a man aged 18 to 35 in good health. Each CDR3 is given without its conserved first and last residue.

V,J,CDR3
TRBV28,TRBJ2-7,ARPRTGTTYEQY
TRBV7-9,TRBJ1-4,ASSSNPDRATNEKLF
TRBV14,TRBJ1-2,ASSPRGSTGHGYT
TRBV2,TRBJ2-6,ASSLPGQGRAGSSGANVLT
TRBV27,TRBJ1-2,ASSPQTGSNYGYT
TRBV4-1,TRBJ2-5,ASSQDEGGETQY
TRBV19,TRBJ1-5,ASSMKSQGNQPQH
TRBV9,TRBJ1-6,ASSAGQINSPLH
TRBV9,TRBJ2-5,ASSVAPTSGETQY
TRBV2,TRBJ2-5,ASRGTGETQY
TRBV5-6,TRBJ1-1,ASSLRGQGDAF
TRBV18,TRBJ1-5,ASSPGSTANQPQH
TRBV6-1,TRBJ2-7,ASRESGLYEQY
TRBV11-3,TRBJ1-4,ASRVMGQGRTNEKLF
TRBV18,TRBJ2-3,ASSPPGADTQY
TRBV16,TRBJ2-3,ASSQWAPDTQY
TRBV18,TRBJ2-7,ASSRGTYEQY
TRBV20-1,TRBJ2-4,SARDGTGHL
TRBV30,TRBJ2-3,AWSVGLAGGSSTDTQY
TRBV5-4,TRBJ2-5,ASSLGTSGGRETQY
TRBV30,TRBJ2-1,AWSRGTSYNEQF
TRBV9,TRBJ2-1,ASSFRTSQDEQF
TRBV25-1,TRBJ1-1,ASSGHIEAF
TRBV18,TRBJ1-2,ASSHGQGDYGYT
TRBV2,TRBJ1-5,ASSEMRAVSNQPQH
TRBV29-1,TRBJ2-3,SVEDVPTAQY
TRBV7-2,TRBJ1-6,ASSLARTATPLH
TRBV5-1,TRBJ1-3,ASSAGTGVGNTIY